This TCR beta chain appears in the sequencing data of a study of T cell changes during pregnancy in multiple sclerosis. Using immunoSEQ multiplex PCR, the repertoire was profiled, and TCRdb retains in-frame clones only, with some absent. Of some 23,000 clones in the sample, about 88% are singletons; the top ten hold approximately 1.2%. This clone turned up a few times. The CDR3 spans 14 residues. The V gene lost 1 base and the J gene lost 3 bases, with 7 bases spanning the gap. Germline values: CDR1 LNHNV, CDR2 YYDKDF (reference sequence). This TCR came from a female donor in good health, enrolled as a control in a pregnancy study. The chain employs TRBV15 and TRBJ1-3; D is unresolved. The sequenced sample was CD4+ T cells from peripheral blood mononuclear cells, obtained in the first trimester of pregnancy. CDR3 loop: CATSRGSGGNTIYF. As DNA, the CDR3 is TGTGCCACCAGCAGAGGAAGCGGTGGAAACACCATATATTTT.